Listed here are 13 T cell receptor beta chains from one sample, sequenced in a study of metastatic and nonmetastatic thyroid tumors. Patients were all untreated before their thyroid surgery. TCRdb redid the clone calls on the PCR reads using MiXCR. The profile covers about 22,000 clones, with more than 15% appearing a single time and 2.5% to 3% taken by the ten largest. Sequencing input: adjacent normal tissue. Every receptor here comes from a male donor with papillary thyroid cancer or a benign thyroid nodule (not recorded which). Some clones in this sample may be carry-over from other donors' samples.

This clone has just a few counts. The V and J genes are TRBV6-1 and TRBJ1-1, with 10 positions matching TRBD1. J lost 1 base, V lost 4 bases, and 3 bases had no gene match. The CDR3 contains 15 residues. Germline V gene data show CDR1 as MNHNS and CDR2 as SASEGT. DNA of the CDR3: TGTGCCAGCAGTGCCTGGACAGGGGGGAACACTGAAGCTTTCTTT. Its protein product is CASSAWTGGNTEAFF.

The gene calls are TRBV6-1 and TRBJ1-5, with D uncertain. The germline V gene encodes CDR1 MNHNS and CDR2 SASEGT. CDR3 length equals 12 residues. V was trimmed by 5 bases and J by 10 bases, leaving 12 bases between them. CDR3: CASSTVSHPQHF. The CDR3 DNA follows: TGTGCCAGCAGTACAGTGTCACACCCCCAGCATTTT.

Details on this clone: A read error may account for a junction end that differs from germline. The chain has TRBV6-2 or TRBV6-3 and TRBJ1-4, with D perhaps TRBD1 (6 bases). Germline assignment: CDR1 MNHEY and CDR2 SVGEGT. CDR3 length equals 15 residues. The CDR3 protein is CGSIYGGSGNEKLFF. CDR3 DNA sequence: TGTGGCAGCATTTACGGGGGCAGCGGTAATGAAAAACTGTTTTTT.

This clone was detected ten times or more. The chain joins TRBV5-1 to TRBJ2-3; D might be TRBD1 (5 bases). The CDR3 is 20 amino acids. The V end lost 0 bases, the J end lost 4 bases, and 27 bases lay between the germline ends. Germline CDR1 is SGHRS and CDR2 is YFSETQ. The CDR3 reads CASSLALSSDSNKMSDTQYF. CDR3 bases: TGCGCCAGCAGCTTGGCCCTTAGTTCCGACAGTAATAAGATGTCAGATACGCAGTATTTT.

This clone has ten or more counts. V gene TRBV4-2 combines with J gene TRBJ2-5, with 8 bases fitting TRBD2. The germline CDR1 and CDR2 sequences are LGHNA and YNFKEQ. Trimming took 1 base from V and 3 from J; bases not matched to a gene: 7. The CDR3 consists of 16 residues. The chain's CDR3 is CASSQGFTSGKETQYF. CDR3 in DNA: TGTGCCAGCAGCCAAGGATTCACTAGCGGTAAAGAGACCCAGTACTTC.

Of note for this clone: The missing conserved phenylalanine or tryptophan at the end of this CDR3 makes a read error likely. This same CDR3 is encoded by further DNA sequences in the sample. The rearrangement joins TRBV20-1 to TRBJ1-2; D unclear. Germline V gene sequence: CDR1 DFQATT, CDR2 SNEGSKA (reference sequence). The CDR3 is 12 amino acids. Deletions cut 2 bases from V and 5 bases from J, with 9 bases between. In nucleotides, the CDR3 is TGCAGTGCTAGAAAGGTGGGATATGGCTACACCCTC. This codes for CSARKVGYGYTL.

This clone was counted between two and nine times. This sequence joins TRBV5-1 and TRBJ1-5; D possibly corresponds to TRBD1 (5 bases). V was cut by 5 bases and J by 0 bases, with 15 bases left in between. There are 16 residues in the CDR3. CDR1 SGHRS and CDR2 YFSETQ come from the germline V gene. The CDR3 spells CASSPMGDLSNQPQHF. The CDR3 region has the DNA TGCGCCAGCAGTCCAATGGGGGATCTTAGCAATCAGCCCCAGCATTTT.

The CDR3 reads CASSLRGGVQGTDTQYF. The CDR3 bases are TGTGCCAGCAGCTTACGAGGGGGCGTACAGGGGACAGATACGCAGTATTTT. The J gene is TRBJ2-3, the V gene TRBV7-3, with 7 bases that match TRBD1. Germline V CDR1 and CDR2: SGHTA, FQGTGA. This CDR3 is built from 17 residues. Unmatched junction bases numbered 11, after V lost 2 bases and J lost 3 bases.

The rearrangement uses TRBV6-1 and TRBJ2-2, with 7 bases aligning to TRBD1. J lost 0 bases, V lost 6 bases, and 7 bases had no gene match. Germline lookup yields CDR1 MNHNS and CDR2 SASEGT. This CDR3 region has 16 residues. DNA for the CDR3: TGTGCCAGCAGAAGGGGACAGACCTCGAACACCGGGGAGCTGTTTTTT. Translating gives CASRRGQTSNTGELFF.

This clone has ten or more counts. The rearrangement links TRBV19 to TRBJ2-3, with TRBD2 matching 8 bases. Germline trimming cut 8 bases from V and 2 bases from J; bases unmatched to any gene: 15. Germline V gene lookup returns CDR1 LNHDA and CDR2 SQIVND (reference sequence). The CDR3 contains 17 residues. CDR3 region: CASSSWRGDSYTDTQYF. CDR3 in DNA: TGTGCCAGTTCTTCCTGGCGGGGGGACTCCTACACAGATACGCAGTATTTT.

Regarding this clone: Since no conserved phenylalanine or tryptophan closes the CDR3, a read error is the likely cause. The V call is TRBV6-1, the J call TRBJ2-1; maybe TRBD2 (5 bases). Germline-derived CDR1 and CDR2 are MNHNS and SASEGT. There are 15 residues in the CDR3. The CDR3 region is CARRIQSGPYKEQFL. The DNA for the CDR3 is TGTGCCAGAAGAATCCAGAGCGGTCCCTACAAAGAGCAGTTCTTA.

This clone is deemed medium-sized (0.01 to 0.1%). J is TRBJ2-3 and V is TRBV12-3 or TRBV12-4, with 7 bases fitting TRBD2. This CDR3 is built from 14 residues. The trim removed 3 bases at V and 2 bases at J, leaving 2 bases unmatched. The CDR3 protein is CASSLAGDTDTQYF. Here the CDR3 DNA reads TGTGCCAGCAGTTTGGCGGGGGACACAGATACGCAGTATTTT.

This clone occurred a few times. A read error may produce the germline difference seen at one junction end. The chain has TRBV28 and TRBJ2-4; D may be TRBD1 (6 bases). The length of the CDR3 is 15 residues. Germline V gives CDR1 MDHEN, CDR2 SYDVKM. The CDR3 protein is CASSLFRTAENIHYF. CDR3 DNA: TGTGCCAGCAGTTTATTCAGGACAGCTGAAAACATTCATTACTTC.